This is a list of T cell receptor beta chains from one sample in a study of cytomegalovirus exposure and HLA in healthy donors. Here immunoSEQ multiplex PCR was the method, and the copy in TCRdb shows in-frame clones only, minus some. The sample has 200,000 to 250,000 clones; roughly 88% are singletons. The sample consisted of PBMCs. The receptors stem from a woman aged 30 to 39 in good health and CMV-seropositive. Each CDR3 is given with its conserved first and last residue. A D gene is named only where the DNA matches it firmly. Where a row states a size, it is once, few, many or the class of an expanded clone; other rows omit it.

abundance: NA; d_gene: NA; j_gene: TRBJ1-3; v_gene: TRBV5-4; CDR3nt: TGTGCCAGCAGCGAGAGGGGTTTTGGAAACACCATATATTTT; CDR3aa: CASSERGFGNTIYF
abundance: NA; d_gene: TRBD2; j_gene: TRBJ2-2; v_gene: TRBV9; CDR3nt: TGTGCCAGCAGCGGCGGACTAGCGGGAGAATTCGGGGAGCTGTTTTTT; CDR3aa: CASSGGLAGEFGELFF
abundance: few; d_gene: NA; j_gene: TRBJ2-5; v_gene: TRBV19; CDR3nt: TGTGCCAGTAGTTCCTACCTCTCCGGGACTCCCTGGGCCCAGTACTTC; CDR3aa: CASSSYLSGTPWAQYF
abundance: NA; d_gene: TRBD2; j_gene: TRBJ2-7; v_gene: TRBV27; CDR3nt: TGTGCCAGCAGGGGGGGGACCTTCCTTTCCTACGAGCAGTACTTC; CDR3aa: CASRGGTFLSYEQYF
abundance: NA; d_gene: NA; j_gene: TRBJ2-5; v_gene: TRBV28; CDR3nt: TGTGCCAGCAGTTTTAGGCTAGCGAGTCAAGAGACCCAGTACTTC; CDR3aa: CASSFRLASQETQYF
abundance: NA; d_gene: TRBD2; j_gene: TRBJ2-1; v_gene: TRBV7-9; CDR3nt: TGTGCCAGCAGCTTATTAGCGGGATTTGAGCAGTTCTTC; CDR3aa: CASSLLAGFEQFF
abundance: NA; d_gene: NA; j_gene: TRBJ1-5; v_gene: TRBV28; CDR3nt: TGTGCCAGCTCAAGGGAGACAGAAAATCAGCCCCAGCATTTT; CDR3aa: CASSRETENQPQHF
abundance: NA; d_gene: NA; j_gene: TRBJ2-1; v_gene: TRBV7-9; CDR3nt: TGTGCCAGCAGACTTGAAGGAGGGCGAAACAATGAGCAGTTCTTC; CDR3aa: CASRLEGGRNNEQFF
abundance: NA; d_gene: NA; j_gene: TRBJ2-7; v_gene: TRBV5-4; CDR3nt: TGTGCCAGCGGTATGACAGGTTACGAGCAGTACTTC; CDR3aa: CASGMTGYEQYF
abundance: NA; d_gene: NA; j_gene: TRBJ2-5; v_gene: TRBV2; CDR3nt: TGTGCCAGCAGTGCGGGCGGTCAAGAGACCCAGTACTTC; CDR3aa: CASSAGGQETQYF
abundance: once; d_gene: TRBD1; j_gene: TRBJ1-2; v_gene: TRBV7-9; CDR3nt: TGTGCCAGCAGCTCCCCGAGGCCGGGACAGGGGGCGAAAGGCTACACCTTC; CDR3aa: CASSSPRPGQGAKGYTF
abundance: NA; d_gene: NA; j_gene: TRBJ2-7; v_gene: TRBV12-5; CDR3nt: TGTGCTAGTGGTTTAGGCGACTACGAGCAGTACTTC; CDR3aa: CASGLGDYEQYF
abundance: NA; d_gene: TRBD1; j_gene: TRBJ1-5; v_gene: TRBV6-5; CDR3nt: TGTGCCAGCGGTGGACAGGGTACGAATCAGCCCCAGCATTTT; CDR3aa: CASGGQGTNQPQHF
abundance: NA; d_gene: NA; j_gene: TRBJ2-1; v_gene: TRBV7-9; CDR3nt: TGTGCCAGCAGCTTTAGAGGGATTCGAGATGAGCAGTTCTTC; CDR3aa: CASSFRGIRDEQFF
abundance: NA; d_gene: NA; j_gene: TRBJ1-4; v_gene: TRBV7-2; CDR3nt: TGTGCCAGCAGCTTAGCTCATGGAAGGGTAGATAATGAAAAACTGTTTTTT; CDR3aa: CASSLAHGRVDNEKLFF
abundance: few; d_gene: NA; j_gene: TRBJ1-1; v_gene: TRBV28; CDR3nt: TGTGCCAGCGGGATTGACCAGACTCATGCTTTCTTT; CDR3aa: CASGIDQTHAFF
abundance: NA; d_gene: NA; j_gene: TRBJ2-7; v_gene: TRBV6-5; CDR3nt: TGTGCCAGCAGTGGAAGGGCACCGCAGGGGGAGCAGTACTTC; CDR3aa: CASSGRAPQGEQYF
abundance: many; d_gene: NA; j_gene: TRBJ2-3; v_gene: TRBV7-2; CDR3nt: TGTGCCAGCAGCTTAGTGGGTACGCAGTATTTT; CDR3aa: CASSLVGTQYF
abundance: few; d_gene: NA; j_gene: TRBJ1-1; v_gene: TRBV2; CDR3nt: TGTGCCAGCAGTGAAGATGAAGTGAACACTGAAGCTTTCTTT; CDR3aa: CASSEDEVNTEAFF
abundance: NA; d_gene: NA; j_gene: TRBJ2-3; v_gene: TRBV30; CDR3nt: TGTGCCTGGAGTGTAGATGGGACAACCACAGATACGCAGTATTTT; CDR3aa: CAWSVDGTTTDTQYF
abundance: NA; d_gene: NA; j_gene: TRBJ2-1; v_gene: TRBV7-9; CDR3nt: TGTGCCAGCAGCTTAGAGCGAGACCGAGGGGATGAGCAGTTCTTC; CDR3aa: CASSLERDRGDEQFF
abundance: NA; d_gene: NA; j_gene: TRBJ1-3; v_gene: TRBV9; CDR3nt: TGTGCCAGCAGCCCAACGGGAGGGAACACCATATATTTT; CDR3aa: CASSPTGGNTIYF
abundance: few; d_gene: TRBD1; j_gene: TRBJ1-5; v_gene: TRBV19; CDR3nt: TGTGCCAGTACGGTTGGGGACAGGGTCGTTCAGCCCCAGCATTTT; CDR3aa: CASTVGDRVVQPQHF
abundance: NA; d_gene: TRBD1; j_gene: TRBJ2-7; v_gene: TRBV4-1; CDR3nt: TGCGCCAGCAGCCAAGGACAGGGAATAAAGGACGAGCAGTACTTC; CDR3aa: CASSQGQGIKDEQYF
abundance: few; d_gene: NA; j_gene: TRBJ1-2; v_gene: TRBV19; CDR3nt: TGTGCCAGTAGTATAGGGGGAGGTACAGGGTATGGCTACACCTTC; CDR3aa: CASSIGGGTGYGYTF
abundance: once; d_gene: NA; j_gene: TRBJ2-7; v_gene: TRBV7-9; CDR3nt: TGTGCCAGCAGCAACCGGGACCCTCTCCACGAGCAGTACTTC; CDR3aa: CASSNRDPLHEQYF
abundance: many; d_gene: NA; j_gene: TRBJ2-3; v_gene: TRBV6-1; CDR3nt: TGTGCCAGCAGTGAAAGGGTAGATACGCAGTATTTT; CDR3aa: CASSERVDTQYF
abundance: NA; d_gene: NA; j_gene: TRBJ2-7; v_gene: TRBV7-2; CDR3nt: TGTGCCAGCAGCTTAGACGGCAGGCCTTCCAACTCCTACGAGCAGTACTTC; CDR3aa: CASSLDGRPSNSYEQYF
abundance: NA; d_gene: NA; j_gene: TRBJ1-2; v_gene: TRBV25-1; CDR3nt: TGTGCCAGCAGTCTGGCGGGGGACTATGGCTACACCTTC; CDR3aa: CASSLAGDYGYTF
abundance: once; d_gene: NA; j_gene: TRBJ1-2; v_gene: TRBV30; CDR3nt: TGTGCCTGGAGTGCGACTGGGGGGTGGTACACCTTC; CDR3aa: CAWSATGGWYTF
abundance: NA; d_gene: NA; j_gene: TRBJ1-2; v_gene: TRBV5-6; CDR3nt: TGTGCCAGCAGCTTGGGCGGGAACTATGGCTACACCTTC; CDR3aa: CASSLGGNYGYTF
abundance: many; d_gene: NA; j_gene: TRBJ2-7; v_gene: TRBV6-1; CDR3nt: TGTGCCAGCAGTGAAGCGGACAGCTCCTACGAGCAGTACTTC; CDR3aa: CASSEADSSYEQYF
abundance: NA; d_gene: NA; j_gene: TRBJ2-7; v_gene: TRBV7-9; CDR3nt: TGTGCCAGCAGCTTAGCCCCGGGAATCTCCTACGAGCAGTACTTC; CDR3aa: CASSLAPGISYEQYF
abundance: NA; d_gene: NA; j_gene: TRBJ2-3; v_gene: TRBV28; CDR3nt: TGTGCCACCTTTCTAGCGACTAGCACAGATACGCAGTATTTT; CDR3aa: CATFLATSTDTQYF
abundance: NA; d_gene: NA; j_gene: TRBJ2-1; v_gene: TRBV7-2; CDR3nt: TGTGCCAGCAGGCCGTCCTACAATGAGCAGTTCTTC; CDR3aa: CASRPSYNEQFF
abundance: NA; d_gene: NA; j_gene: TRBJ2-1; v_gene: TRBV6-5; CDR3nt: TGTGCCAGCAGTTTGGCAGGTAACAATGAGCAGTTCTTC; CDR3aa: CASSLAGNNEQFF
abundance: NA; d_gene: TRBD2; j_gene: TRBJ2-5; v_gene: TRBV4-1; CDR3nt: TGCGCCAGCAGCCAGGAAGGACTAGCGGGAGCGGAGACCCAGTACTTC; CDR3aa: CASSQEGLAGAETQYF
abundance: NA; d_gene: NA; j_gene: TRBJ1-5; v_gene: TRBV2; CDR3nt: TGTGCCAGCAGGGGGATCAGATGGTGGGGGGATAGCAATCAGCCCCAGCATTTT; CDR3aa: CASRGIRWWGDSNQPQHF
abundance: once; d_gene: TRBD1; j_gene: TRBJ1-2; v_gene: TRBV27; CDR3nt: TGTGCCAGCGGGGGACAGGGTTGGGGCTATGGCTACACCTTC; CDR3aa: CASGGQGWGYGYTF
abundance: NA; d_gene: NA; j_gene: TRBJ1-1; v_gene: TRBV2; CDR3nt: TGTGCCAGCAGTCGGAACCAAGACACTGAAGCTTTCTTT; CDR3aa: CASSRNQDTEAFF
abundance: NA; d_gene: NA; j_gene: TRBJ1-1; v_gene: TRBV5-1; CDR3nt: TGCGCCAGCAGCGAGGAGACAGGATACACTGAAGCTTTCTTT; CDR3aa: CASSEETGYTEAFF
abundance: NA; d_gene: NA; j_gene: TRBJ2-2; v_gene: TRBV2; CDR3nt: TGTGCCACACCCGAAAAGAGTTCCGGGGAGCTGTTTTTT; CDR3aa: CATPEKSSGELFF
abundance: NA; d_gene: NA; j_gene: TRBJ1-2; v_gene: TRBV12-5; CDR3nt: TGTGCTAGTGGTTTGAGCCGACCTTCCGAGGGCTACACCTTC; CDR3aa: CASGLSRPSEGYTF
abundance: NA; d_gene: NA; j_gene: TRBJ1-1; v_gene: TRBV29-1; CDR3nt: TGCAGCGTTGAAGATCTAGTGAACACTGAAGCTTTCTTT; CDR3aa: CSVEDLVNTEAFF
abundance: few; d_gene: NA; j_gene: TRBJ1-1; v_gene: TRBV7-9; CDR3nt: TGTGCCAGCAGCTACGGGCTGAACACTGAAGCTTTCTTT; CDR3aa: CASSYGLNTEAFF
abundance: few; d_gene: NA; j_gene: TRBJ2-2; v_gene: TRBV6-5; CDR3nt: TGTGCCAGCAGCCGCAAAGGGAACACCGGGGAGCTGTTTTTT; CDR3aa: CASSRKGNTGELFF
abundance: NA; d_gene: NA; j_gene: TRBJ1-2; v_gene: TRBV5-6; CDR3nt: TGTGCCAGCAGCTTGGATAACTCAATGGGCAACTATGGCTACACCTTC; CDR3aa: CASSLDNSMGNYGYTF
abundance: NA; d_gene: NA; j_gene: TRBJ2-1; v_gene: TRBV25-1; CDR3nt: TGTGCCAGCAGTGATGGGACCGACTCCTACAATGAGCAGTTCTTC; CDR3aa: CASSDGTDSYNEQFF
abundance: NA; d_gene: NA; j_gene: TRBJ2-1; v_gene: TRBV6-5; CDR3nt: TGTGCCAGCAGTTATTTTCCCTCCCTGCACGGTGAGCAGTTCTTC; CDR3aa: CASSYFPSLHGEQFF
abundance: few; d_gene: TRBD1; j_gene: TRBJ2-1; v_gene: TRBV9; CDR3nt: TGTGCCAGCAGCGTCGGACAGGACTCCTACAATGAGCAGTTCTTC; CDR3aa: CASSVGQDSYNEQFF
abundance: NA; d_gene: NA; j_gene: TRBJ2-5; v_gene: TRBV4-1; CDR3nt: TGCGCCAGCAGCCCCTTTTCGGGGGAGCCTCGGGAGACCCAGTACTTC; CDR3aa: CASSPFSGEPRETQYF
abundance: NA; d_gene: NA; j_gene: TRBJ1-2; v_gene: TRBV6-1; CDR3nt: TGTGCCAGCAGTGAAGTCGAATCGTACTATGGCTACACCTTC; CDR3aa: CASSEVESYYGYTF
abundance: NA; d_gene: NA; j_gene: TRBJ1-1; v_gene: TRBV6-1; CDR3nt: TGTGCCAGCTGGGACACTGAAGCTTTCTTT; CDR3aa: CASWDTEAFF
abundance: NA; d_gene: NA; j_gene: TRBJ2-3; v_gene: TRBV27; CDR3nt: TGTGCCAGCAATCCGAGCTCCCCAGATACGCAGTATTTT; CDR3aa: CASNPSSPDTQYF
abundance: NA; d_gene: TRBD2; j_gene: TRBJ2-7; v_gene: TRBV4-1; CDR3nt: TGCGCCAGCAGCCAAGATCGGGCTAGCGGGAGGCCCTACGAGCAGTACTTC; CDR3aa: CASSQDRASGRPYEQYF
abundance: NA; d_gene: NA; j_gene: TRBJ1-2; v_gene: TRBV2; CDR3nt: TGTGCCAGCAGTCTATTCCAGGGGAATGGCTACACCTTC; CDR3aa: CASSLFQGNGYTF